Given below is one T cell receptor (beta chain) in context. The data belong to a study of Graves' ophthalmopathy and Graves' hyperthyroidism. Transcripts of RNA were the source for amplifying TCR beta CDR3 regions. RT-PCR with HTBI primers came first, then second-round multiplex PCR. Via MiXCR, TCRdb re-called the multiplex PCR reads, giving one row per CDR3 protein. The table records about 410,000 distinct CDR3 sequences, 18% of them present only once. With V trimmed by 5 bases and J by 9 bases, 10 bases remained unmatched. The CDR3 contains 14 residues. Germline CDR1 is MNHEY and CDR2 is SVGEGT. Thyroid ultrasound, orbital computed tomography, TRAb, serum thyroxine and clinical symptoms formed the basis of diagnosis.

The sample was peripheral blood. The sequence was collected from a woman aged 18-35 years with Graves' ophthalmopathy. This sequence joins TRBV6-2 or TRBV6-3 and TRBJ1-5; 7 bases fit TRBD1. This CDR3 is CASSPGQASGPQHF. CDR3 nucleotide sequence: TGTGCCAGCAGTCCTGGACAGGCCTCCGGGCCCCAGCATTTT.